This TCR beta chain was captured by sequencing in a study of sequential checkpoint blockade in melanoma (dated by TCRdb to about 2019). Notes on the research overall: Patients were randomized 1:1 to first-line nivolumab followed by ipilimumab (arm A) or ipilimumab followed by nivolumab (arm B). Both trial sequences were followed by maintenance nivolumab. General findings and caveats noted by the study authors: The model for predicting response that combines TCR metrics with mutation burden needs to be validated in larger, independent patient cohorts.

TCRbeta CDR3 regions were immunosequenced from genomic DNA with the immunoSEQ Assay. Genomic DNA was amplified by bias-controlled multiplex PCR before high-throughput sequencing. As for the authors' bioinformatics: To quantify the absolute abundance of each unique TCRbeta CDR3 region, the sequences were collapsed and filtered. Clonality, defined as 1 minus Pielou's evenness, was calculated using only productive rearrangements. Clones with significantly greater frequencies in on-treatment versus baseline samples were identified using a previously published method. TCRdb retrieved this table from immuneACCESS and kept in-frame rearrangements only. Not all clones are present; in checked studies, unresolved V genes account for under half, and no reason is known for the remainder. The V and J calls and clone size are taken from that table; D and trimming were inferred from the DNA. This sample comprises fewer than 20,000 clones, roughly 59% of them detected only once. The ten largest clones capture 15% to 20% of the sample.

CDR1 and CDR2 are read off the germline V gene (reference sequence) as SGHAT and FQDESV. V loses 5 bases of germline sequence and J loses 4 bases, and the interval between the two ends is 17 bases. Taken from cysteine to phenylalanine, the CDR3 has 15 residues. The DNA shown is the 45-base CDR3, in frame from base 1. This sample's treatment or condition label indicates: randomized to nivolumab then ipilimumab (arm A) or the reverse (arm B). None of the trial patients had been given prior DNA-damaging chemotherapy. Thawed PBMCs were sorted on a FACS Aria II flow cytometer to isolate live CD3+CD8+ cells negative for CD19 and CD56. CheckMate 064, a randomized, open-label phase II trial of sequential checkpoint blockade, was the source of the samples, all of which came from patients with melanoma. Peripheral blood mononuclear cells were collected by leukapheresis, purified with Ficoll-Paque, and frozen in human serum with around 9.8% DMSO. Purity of sorted blood CD3+CD8+ cells was verified at >98% immediately after sorting, followed by DNA extraction.

With respect to this clone: The antigen it recognizes is unknown. Base quality data are lacking; no much larger clone is found one base away.

Specimen: CD8+ T cells sorted from blood (inferred from file names), collected from a patient given nivolumab and ipilimumab in sequence. This clonotype was sampled from a human donor with melanoma. Recombination joined TRBV11-1 with TRBJ1-2; the D region possibly corresponds to TRBD1 (6 bases align). The CDR3 here reads CASSSLQGRGYGYTF. The DNA is as follows: TGTGCCAGCAGCAGCCTACAGGGTCGAGGCTATGGCTACACCTTC.